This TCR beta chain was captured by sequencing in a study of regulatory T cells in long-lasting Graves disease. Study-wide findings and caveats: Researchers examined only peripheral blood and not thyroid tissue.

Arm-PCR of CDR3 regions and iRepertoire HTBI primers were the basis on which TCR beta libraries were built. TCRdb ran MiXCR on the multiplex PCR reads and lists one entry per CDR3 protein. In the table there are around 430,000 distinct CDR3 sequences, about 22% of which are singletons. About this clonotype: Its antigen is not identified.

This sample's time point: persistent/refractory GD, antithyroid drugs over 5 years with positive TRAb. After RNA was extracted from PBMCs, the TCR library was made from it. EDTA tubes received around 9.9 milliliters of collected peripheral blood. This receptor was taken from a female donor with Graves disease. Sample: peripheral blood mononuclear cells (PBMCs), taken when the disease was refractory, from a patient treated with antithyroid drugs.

CDR3 sequence: CASSGIADTQYF. The CDR3 DNA sequence: TGTGCCAGCAGTGGGATCGCAGATACGCAGTATTTT. The chain carries TRBV2 and TRBJ2-3, with D unclear. CDR1 and CDR2 (germline): SNHLY, FYNNEI. Trimming cost V 4 bases and J 4 bases, with 6 bases left between them. The CDR3 is 12 residues long.